This T cell receptor beta chain was identified in a study of cytomegalovirus exposure and HLA in healthy donors. J lost 5 bases, V lost 7 bases, and 5 bases had no gene match. The CDR3 consists of 12 residues. Germline CDR1 is SNHLY and CDR2 is FYNNEI. General study results and limits: High sensitivity and specificity were reportedly achieved when the classifier diagnosed cytomegalovirus status. Presence/absence analyses supposed approximately even sequencing depth among donors.

This clone came up a few times. Its matching antigen is unknown. The PCR ran on 60 Vbeta and 13 Jbeta primers. Profiling relied on immunoSEQ multiplex PCR, and the TCRdb table lists in-frame clones only, not all of them. The sample carries under 150,000 clones, less than 85% recorded once. The source of this sequence is a man in his forties in good health and CMV-seropositive. V and J are TRBV2 and TRBJ2-7; 7 bases fit TRBD1. Sequencing used PBMCs. CDR3 loop: CASTPTGNEQYF. The CDR3 DNA follows: TGTGCCAGCACCCCGACAGGGAACGAGCAGTACTTC.